Sequencing of this T cell receptor (beta chain) was carried out in a study of shared clonotypes between healthy human individuals. Study results and limitations: Sampling covered nothing but blood. Tissue TCR repertoires likely differ from those found in blood.

To note about this clone: What it binds is unknown.

Here immunoSEQ multiplex PCR was the method, and the copy in TCRdb shows in-frame clones only, minus some. The table shows over a million clones, with roughly 96% occurring only once. After removal of 5 bases from V and 7 bases from J, the junction contained 15 bases not matched to a gene. The germline gives CDR1 KGHSH, CDR2 LQKENI. CDR3 size: 17 residues. Sequences were obtained from naive CD4+ T cells sorted from blood. Documented subset: CD45RA+ positively selected. The V call is TRBV18, the J call TRBJ2-1; 9 bases fit TRBD2. The receptor was isolated from a man aged 25 to 40 in good health. In DNA, the CDR3 is TGTGCCAGCTCATCAAGGACTTTAGCGGGAGTCGGGAATGAGCAGTTCTTC. Translation: CASSSRTLAGVGNEQFF. Looking up the rest from reference TRBV18 and TRBJ2-1 gives the full variable domain: NAGVMQNPRHLVRRRGQEARLRCSPMKGHSHVYWYRQLPEEGLKFMVYLQKENIIDESGMPKERFSAEFPKEGPSILRIQQVVRGDSAAYFCASSSRTLAGVGNEQFFGPGTRLTVL.